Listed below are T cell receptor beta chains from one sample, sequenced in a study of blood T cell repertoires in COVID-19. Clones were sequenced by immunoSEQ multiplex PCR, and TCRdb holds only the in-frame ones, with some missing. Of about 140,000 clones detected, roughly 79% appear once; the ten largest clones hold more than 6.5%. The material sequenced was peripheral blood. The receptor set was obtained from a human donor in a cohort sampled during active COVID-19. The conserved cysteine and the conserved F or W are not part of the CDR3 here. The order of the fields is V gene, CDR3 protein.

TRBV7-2 ASSPRGGSNQPQH
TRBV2 ASAGGGYEQY
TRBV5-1 ASSLEGGSMNTEAF
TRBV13 ASSSGRSRTNEQF
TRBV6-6 ASSYQGQGAVYGYT
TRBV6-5 ASSRGEGQPQH
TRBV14 ASSPGLAWNEQF
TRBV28 ASSLTGSGAYEQY
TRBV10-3 AISGSSGEYEQY
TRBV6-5 ASSYLSGTYNEQF
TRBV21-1 ASSLRQGPLLSSPLH
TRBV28 ASSLLAVYNEQF
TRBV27 ASRLGASGRATYEQY
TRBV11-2 ASSPGGTGPAEQY
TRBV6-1 ASSDLGINPSLYEQY
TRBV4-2 ASSHRQGPGNTIY
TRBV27 ASSLASGRAYEQY
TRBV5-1 ASSPRGLAIDEQF
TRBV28 ASKRYYEGNYEQY
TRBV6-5 ASRPVQGSTEAF
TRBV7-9 ASTPWGQGPYEQY
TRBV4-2 ASSQGRSGNTIY
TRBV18 ASSHRGRTLRANVLT
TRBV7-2 ASSLLQGSLHQPQH
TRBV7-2 ASSPAGERRYTQY
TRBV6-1 ASSEGSSYNSPLH
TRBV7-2 ASSLGGTSGSYEQY
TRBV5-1 ASNRQGAETQY
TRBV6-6 ASLPTANTGELF
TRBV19 ASSIEDRGNQPQH
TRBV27 ASSSPQGLDYEQY
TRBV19 ASSIGQGSSGNTIY